This TCR beta chain came from a study of cytomegalovirus exposure and HLA in healthy donors. This clone was counted a single time. Its specificity is unknown. The CDR3 extends over 14 amino acids. The germline CDR1 and CDR2 sequences are MDHEN and SYDVKM. Unmatched junction bases numbered 8, after V lost 5 bases and J lost 7 bases. The PCR made use of 60 Vbeta and 13 Jbeta primers. Measured with immunoSEQ multiplex PCR; TCRdb has only the in-frame clones, and not every one. The repertoire holds tens of thousands of clones, approximately 85% seen once, with approximately 5.6% in the top ten. Whole-study findings and limits: Some V segments, including TRBV6-2 and TRBV6-3, were excluded as indistinguishable.

The source of this sequence is a woman aged 18-30 years in good health and CMV-seropositive. Sequencing was performed on PBMCs. The gene calls are TRBV28 and TRBJ1-2; 9 nucleotides line up with TRBD1. The CDR3 region is CASSPRDRDSGYTF. The CDR3 bases are TGTGCCAGCAGTCCGAGGGACAGGGACTCTGGCTACACCTTC.